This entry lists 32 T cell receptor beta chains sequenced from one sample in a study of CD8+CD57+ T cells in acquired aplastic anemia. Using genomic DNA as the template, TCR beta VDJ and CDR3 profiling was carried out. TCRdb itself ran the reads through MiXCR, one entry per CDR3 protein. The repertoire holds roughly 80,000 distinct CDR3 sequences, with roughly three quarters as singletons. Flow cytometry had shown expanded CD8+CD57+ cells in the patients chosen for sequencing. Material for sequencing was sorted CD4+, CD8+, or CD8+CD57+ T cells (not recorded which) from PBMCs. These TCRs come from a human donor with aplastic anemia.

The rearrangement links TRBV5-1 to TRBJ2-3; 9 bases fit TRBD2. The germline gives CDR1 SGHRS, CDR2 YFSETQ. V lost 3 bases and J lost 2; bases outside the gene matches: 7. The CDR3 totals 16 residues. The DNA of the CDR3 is TGCGCCAGCAGCTACGAGGCTAGCGGGATCACAGATACGCAGTATTTT. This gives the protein CASSYEASGITDTQYF.

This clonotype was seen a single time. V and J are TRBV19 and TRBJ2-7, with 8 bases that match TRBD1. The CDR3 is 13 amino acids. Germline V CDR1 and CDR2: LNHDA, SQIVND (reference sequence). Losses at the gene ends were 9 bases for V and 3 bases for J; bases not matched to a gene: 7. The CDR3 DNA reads TGTGCCAGCGCCCGGACAGGGATCTACGAGCAGTACTTC. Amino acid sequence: CASARTGIYEQYF.

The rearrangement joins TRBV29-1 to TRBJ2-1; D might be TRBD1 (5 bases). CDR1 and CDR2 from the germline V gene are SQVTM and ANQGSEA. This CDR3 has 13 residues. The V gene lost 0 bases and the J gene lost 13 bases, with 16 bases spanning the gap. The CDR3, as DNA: TGCAGCGTTGAAGATCCTACAGGTTGGAATCAGTTCTTC. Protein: CSVEDPTGWNQFF.

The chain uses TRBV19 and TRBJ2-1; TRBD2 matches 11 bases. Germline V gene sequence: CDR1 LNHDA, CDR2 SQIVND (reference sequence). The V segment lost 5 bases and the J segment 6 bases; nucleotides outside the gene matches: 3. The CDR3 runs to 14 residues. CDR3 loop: CASSLLAGANEQFF. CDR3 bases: TGTGCCAGTAGTTTACTAGCGGGAGCCAATGAGCAGTTCTTC.

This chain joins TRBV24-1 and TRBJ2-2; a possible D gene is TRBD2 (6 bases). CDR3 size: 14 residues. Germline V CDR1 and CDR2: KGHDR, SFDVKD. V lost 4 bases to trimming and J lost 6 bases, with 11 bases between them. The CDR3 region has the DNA TGTGCCACCAGTGACGGGGGAGGCGCCGGGGAGCTGTTTTTT. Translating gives CATSDGGGAGELFF.

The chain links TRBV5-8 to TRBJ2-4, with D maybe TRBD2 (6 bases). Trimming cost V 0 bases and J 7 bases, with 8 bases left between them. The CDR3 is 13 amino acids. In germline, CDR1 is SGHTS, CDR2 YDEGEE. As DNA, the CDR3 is TGTGCCAGCAGCTTGGCCCGGGGGAACATTCAGTACTTC. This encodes CASSLARGNIQYF.

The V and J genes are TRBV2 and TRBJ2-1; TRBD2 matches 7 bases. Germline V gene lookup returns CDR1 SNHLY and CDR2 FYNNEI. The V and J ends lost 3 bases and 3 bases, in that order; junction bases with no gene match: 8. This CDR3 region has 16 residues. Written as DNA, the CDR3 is TGTGCCAGCAGTGATAAAGGCGGGAGCTTCTACAATGAGCAGTTCTTC. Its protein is CASSDKGGSFYNEQFF. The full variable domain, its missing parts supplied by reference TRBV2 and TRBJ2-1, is EPEVTQTPSHQVTQMGQEVILRCVPISNHLYFYWYRQILGQKVEFLVSFYNNEISEKSEIFDDQFSVERPDGSNFTLKIRSTKLEDSAMYFCASSDKGGSFYNEQFFGPGTRLTVL.

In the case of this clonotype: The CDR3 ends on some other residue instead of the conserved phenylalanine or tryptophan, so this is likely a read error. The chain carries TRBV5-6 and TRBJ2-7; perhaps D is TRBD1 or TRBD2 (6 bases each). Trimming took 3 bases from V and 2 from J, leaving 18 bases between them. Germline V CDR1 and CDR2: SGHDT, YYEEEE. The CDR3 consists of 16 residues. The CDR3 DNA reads TGTGCCAGCAGCTCACAGTTAGGGGGGATGACCTACGAGCAGTACTCC. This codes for CASSSQLGGMTYEQYS.

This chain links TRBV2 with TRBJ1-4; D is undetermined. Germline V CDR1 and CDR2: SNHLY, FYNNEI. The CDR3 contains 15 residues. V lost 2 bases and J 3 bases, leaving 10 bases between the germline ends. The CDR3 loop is CASSESSSANEKLFF. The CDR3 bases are TGTGCCAGCAGTGAATCTTCGTCAGCTAATGAAAAACTGTTTTTT.

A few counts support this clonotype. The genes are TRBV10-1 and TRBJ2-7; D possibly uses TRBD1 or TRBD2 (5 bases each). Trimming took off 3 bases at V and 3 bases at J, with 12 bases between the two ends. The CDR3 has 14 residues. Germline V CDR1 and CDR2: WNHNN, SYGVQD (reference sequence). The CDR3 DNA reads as TGCGCCAGCAGTGATGGGACGATGGACTACGAGCAGTACTTC. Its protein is CASSDGTMDYEQYF.

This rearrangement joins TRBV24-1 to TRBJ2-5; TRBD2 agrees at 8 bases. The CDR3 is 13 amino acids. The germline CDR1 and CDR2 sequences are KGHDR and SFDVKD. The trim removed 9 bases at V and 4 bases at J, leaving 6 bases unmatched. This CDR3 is CATVVGRGETQYF. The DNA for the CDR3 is TGTGCCACCGTCGTCGGGAGGGGAGAGACCCAGTACTTC.

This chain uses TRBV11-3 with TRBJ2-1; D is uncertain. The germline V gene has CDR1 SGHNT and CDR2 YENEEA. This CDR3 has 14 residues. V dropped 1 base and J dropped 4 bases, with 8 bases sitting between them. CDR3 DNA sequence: TGTGCCAGCAGCTTAGGCTTAGGTTACAATGAGCAGTTCTTC. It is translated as CASSLGLGYNEQFF.

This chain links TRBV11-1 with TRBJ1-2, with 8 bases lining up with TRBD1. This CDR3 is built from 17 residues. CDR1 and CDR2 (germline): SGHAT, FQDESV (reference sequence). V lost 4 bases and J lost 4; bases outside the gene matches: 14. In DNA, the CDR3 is TGTGCCAGCAGCTCTAAGGCTGGGACAGGAGACACCTATGGCTACACCTTC. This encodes CASSSKAGTGDTYGYTF.

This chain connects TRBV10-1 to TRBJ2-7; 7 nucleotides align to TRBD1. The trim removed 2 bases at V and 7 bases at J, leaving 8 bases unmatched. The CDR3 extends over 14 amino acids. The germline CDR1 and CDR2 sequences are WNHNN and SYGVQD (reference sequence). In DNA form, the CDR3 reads TGCGCCAGCAGTGAGGCGACAGGGTTAGTTGAGCAGTACTTC. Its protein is CASSEATGLVEQYF.

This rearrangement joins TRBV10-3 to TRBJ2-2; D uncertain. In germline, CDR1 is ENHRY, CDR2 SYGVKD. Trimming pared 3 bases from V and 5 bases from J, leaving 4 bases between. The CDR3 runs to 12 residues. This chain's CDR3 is CAISDGTGELFF. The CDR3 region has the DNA TGTGCCATCAGTGACGGTACCGGGGAGCTGTTTTTT.

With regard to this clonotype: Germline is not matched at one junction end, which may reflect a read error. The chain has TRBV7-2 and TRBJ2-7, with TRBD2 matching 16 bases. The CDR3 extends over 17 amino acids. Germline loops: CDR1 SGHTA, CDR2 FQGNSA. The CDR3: CASSAGLAGGNPYVQYF. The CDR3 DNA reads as TGTGCCAGCAGCGCGGGACTAGCGGGAGGGAACCCCTACGTGCAGTACTTC.

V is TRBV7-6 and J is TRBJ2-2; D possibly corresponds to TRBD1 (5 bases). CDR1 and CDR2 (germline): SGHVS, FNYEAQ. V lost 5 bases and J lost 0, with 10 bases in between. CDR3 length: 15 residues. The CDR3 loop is CASSTTTANTGELFF. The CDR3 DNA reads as TGTGCCAGCAGCACCACGACAGCGAACACCGGGGAGCTGTTTTTT.

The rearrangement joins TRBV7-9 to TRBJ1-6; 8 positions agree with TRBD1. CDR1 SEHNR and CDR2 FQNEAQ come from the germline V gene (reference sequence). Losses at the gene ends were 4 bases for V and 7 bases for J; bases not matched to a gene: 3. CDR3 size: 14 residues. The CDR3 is CASSSGQANSPLHF. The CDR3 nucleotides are TGTGCCAGCAGCTCGGGACAGGCCAATTCACCCCTCCACTTT.

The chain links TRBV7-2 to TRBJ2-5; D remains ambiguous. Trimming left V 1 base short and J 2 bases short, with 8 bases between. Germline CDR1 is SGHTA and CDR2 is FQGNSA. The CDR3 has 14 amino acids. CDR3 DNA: TGTGCCAGCAGCTTAGGCGCGTATCAAGAGACCCAGTACTTC. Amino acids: CASSLGAYQETQYF.

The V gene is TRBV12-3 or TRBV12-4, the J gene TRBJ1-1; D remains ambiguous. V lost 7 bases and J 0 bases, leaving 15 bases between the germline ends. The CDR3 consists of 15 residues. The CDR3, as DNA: TGTGCCAGCACCGACTCCGGCCAGTTGAACACTGAAGCTTTCTTT. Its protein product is CASTDSGQLNTEAFF.

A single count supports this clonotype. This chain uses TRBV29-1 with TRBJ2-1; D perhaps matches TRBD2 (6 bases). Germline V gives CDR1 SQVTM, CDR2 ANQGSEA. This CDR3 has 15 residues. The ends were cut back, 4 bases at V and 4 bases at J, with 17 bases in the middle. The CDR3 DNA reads TGCAGCGTTGGGATCGGGATAGCGGAGTACAATGAGCAGTTCTTC. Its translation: CSVGIGIAEYNEQFF.

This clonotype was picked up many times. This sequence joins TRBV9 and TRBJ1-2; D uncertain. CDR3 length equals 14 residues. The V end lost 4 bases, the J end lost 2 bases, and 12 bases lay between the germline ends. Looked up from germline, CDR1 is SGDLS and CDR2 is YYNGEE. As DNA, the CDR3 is TGTGCCAGCAGCCCAATCCGGTGGAACTATGGCTACACCTTC. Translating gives CASSPIRWNYGYTF.

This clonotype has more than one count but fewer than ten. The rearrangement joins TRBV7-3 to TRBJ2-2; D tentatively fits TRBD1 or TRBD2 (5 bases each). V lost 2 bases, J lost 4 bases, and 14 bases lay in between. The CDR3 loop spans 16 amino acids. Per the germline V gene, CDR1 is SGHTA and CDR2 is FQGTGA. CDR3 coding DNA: TGTGCCAGCAGCTTAGGGGCCGGAGGCGGCACCGGGGAGCTGTTTTTT. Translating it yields CASSLGAGGGTGELFF.

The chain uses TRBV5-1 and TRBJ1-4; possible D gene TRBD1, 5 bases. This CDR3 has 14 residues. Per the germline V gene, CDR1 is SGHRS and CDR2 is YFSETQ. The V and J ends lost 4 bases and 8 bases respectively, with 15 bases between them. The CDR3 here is CASSNIGAVEKLFF. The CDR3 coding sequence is TGCGCCAGCAGCAATATCGGGGCTGTGGAAAAACTGTTTTTT. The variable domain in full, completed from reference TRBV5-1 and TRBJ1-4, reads KAGVTQTPRYLIKTRGQQVTLSCSPISGHRSVSWYQQTPGQGLQFLFEYFSETQRNKGNFPGRFSGRQFSNSRSEMNVSTLELGDSALYLCASSNIGAVEKLFFGSGTQLSVL.

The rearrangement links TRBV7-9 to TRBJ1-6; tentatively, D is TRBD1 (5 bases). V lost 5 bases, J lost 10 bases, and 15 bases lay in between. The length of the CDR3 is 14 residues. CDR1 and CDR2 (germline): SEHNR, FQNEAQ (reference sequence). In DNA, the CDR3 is TGTGCCAGCAGCCAAGGGCAGGGAGACTCACCCCTCCACTTT. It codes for CASSQGQGDSPLHF.

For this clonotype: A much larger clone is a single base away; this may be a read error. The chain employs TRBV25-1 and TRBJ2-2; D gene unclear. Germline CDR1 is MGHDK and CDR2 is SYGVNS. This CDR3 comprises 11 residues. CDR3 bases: TGTGCCGGCAGTCCAACCGGGGAGCTGTTTTTT. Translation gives CAGSPTGELFF.

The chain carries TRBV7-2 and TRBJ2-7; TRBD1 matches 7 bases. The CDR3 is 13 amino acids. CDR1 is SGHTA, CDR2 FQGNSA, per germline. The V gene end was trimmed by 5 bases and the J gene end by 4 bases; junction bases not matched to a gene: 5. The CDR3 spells CASSLQGRYEQYF. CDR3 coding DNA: TGTGCCAGCAGCCTACAGGGGAGATACGAGCAGTACTTC.

The CDR3 reads CSAGAAKKTQYF. The CDR3, as DNA: TGCAGTGCTGGGGCCGCAAAGAAGACCCAGTACTTC. This sequence joins TRBV20-1 and TRBJ2-5; D possibly corresponds to TRBD1 (5 bases). The V gene lost 5 bases and the J gene lost 6 bases, with 13 bases spanning the gap. The V gene's germline CDR1 is DFQATT and CDR2 SNEGSKA (reference sequence). The CDR3 extends over 12 amino acids.

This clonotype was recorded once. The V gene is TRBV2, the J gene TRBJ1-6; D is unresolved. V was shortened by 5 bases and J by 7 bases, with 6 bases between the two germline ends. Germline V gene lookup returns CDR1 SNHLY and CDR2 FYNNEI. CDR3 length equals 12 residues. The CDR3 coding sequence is TGTGCCAGCAGTTACACCAATTCACCCCTCCACTTT. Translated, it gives CASSYTNSPLHF.

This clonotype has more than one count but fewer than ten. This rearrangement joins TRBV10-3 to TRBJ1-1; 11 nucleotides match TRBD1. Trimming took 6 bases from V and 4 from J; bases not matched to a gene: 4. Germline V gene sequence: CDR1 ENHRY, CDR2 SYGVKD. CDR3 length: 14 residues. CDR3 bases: TGTGCCATCAGAGACGGGACAGGGGGCACTGAAGCTTTCTTT. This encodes CAIRDGTGGTEAFF.

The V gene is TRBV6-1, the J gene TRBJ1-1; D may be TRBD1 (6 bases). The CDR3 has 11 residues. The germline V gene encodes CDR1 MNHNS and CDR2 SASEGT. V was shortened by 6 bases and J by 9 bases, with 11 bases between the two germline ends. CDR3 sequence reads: CASRQTGKAFF. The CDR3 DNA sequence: TGTGCCAGCAGACAAACAGGGAAAGCTTTCTTT.

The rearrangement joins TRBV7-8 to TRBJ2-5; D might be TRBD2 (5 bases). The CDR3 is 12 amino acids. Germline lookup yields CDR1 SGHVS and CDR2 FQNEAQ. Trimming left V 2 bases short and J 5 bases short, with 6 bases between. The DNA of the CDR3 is TGTGCCAGCAGCTTATGGGAGGAGACCCAGTACTTC. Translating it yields CASSLWEETQYF.